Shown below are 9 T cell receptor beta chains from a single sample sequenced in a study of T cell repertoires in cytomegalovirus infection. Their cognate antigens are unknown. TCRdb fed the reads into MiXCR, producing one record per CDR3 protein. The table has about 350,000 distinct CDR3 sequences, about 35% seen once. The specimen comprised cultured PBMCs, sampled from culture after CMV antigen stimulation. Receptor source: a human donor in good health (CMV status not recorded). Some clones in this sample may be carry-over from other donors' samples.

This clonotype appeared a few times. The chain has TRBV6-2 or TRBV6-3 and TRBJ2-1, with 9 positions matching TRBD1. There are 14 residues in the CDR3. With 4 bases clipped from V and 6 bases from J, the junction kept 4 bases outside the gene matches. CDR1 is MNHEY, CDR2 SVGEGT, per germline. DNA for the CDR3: TGTGCCAGCAGTTCCGGGACAGGGTTCAATGAGCAGTTCTTC. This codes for CASSSGTGFNEQFF.

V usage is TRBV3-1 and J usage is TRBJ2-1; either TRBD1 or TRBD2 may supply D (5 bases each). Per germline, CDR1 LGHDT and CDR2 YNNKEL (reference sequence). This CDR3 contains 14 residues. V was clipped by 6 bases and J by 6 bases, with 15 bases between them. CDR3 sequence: CASSNVGVLNEQFF. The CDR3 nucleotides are TGTGCCAGCAGTAATGTGGGGGTCCTCAATGAGCAGTTCTTC.

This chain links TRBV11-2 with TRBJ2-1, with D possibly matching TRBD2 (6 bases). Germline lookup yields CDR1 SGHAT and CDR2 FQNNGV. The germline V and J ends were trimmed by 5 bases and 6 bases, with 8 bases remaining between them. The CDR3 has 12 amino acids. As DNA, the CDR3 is TGTGCCAGCAGCACTAGCCTCAATGAGCAGTTCTTC. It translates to CASSTSLNEQFF.

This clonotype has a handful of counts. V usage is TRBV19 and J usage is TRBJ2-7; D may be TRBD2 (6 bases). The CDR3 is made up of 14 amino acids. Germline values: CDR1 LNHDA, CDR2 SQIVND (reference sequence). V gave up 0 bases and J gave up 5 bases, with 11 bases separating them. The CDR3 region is CASSIDRGTNEQYV. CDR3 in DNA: TGTGCCAGTAGTATAGACCGGGGGACCAACGAGCAGTACGTC.

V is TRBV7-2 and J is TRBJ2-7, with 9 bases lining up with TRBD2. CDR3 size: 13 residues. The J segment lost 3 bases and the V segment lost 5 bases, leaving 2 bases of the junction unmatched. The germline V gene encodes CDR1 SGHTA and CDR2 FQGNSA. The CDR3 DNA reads TGTGCCAGCAGCCCGACTAGCGGCTACGAGCAGTACGTC. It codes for CASSPTSGYEQYV.

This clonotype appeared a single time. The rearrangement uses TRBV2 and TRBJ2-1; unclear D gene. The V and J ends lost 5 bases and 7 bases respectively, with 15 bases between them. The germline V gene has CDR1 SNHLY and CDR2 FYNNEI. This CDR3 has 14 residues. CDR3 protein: CASSIDVVSNEQFF. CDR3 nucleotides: TGTGCCAGCAGTATCGACGTTGTGTCGAATGAGCAGTTCTTC.

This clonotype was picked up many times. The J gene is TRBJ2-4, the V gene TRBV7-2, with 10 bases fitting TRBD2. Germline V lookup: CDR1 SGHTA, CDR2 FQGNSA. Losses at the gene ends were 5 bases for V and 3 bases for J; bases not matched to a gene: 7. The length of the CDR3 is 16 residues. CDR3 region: CASSPLAGASKNIQYF. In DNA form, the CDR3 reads TGTGCCAGCAGCCCCCTAGCGGGAGCGAGCAAAAACATTCAGTACTTC.

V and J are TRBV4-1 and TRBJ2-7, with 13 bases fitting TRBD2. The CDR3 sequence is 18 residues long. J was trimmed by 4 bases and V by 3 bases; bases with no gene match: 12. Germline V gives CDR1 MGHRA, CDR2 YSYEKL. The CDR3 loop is CASSHQKPGLAGVYEQYV. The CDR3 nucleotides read TGCGCCAGCAGCCATCAAAAGCCCGGACTAGCGGGAGTGTACGAGCAGTACGTC.

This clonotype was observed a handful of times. The DNA of the CDR3 is TGCAGTGTTCTCCCCGAGAGCTCCTATAATTCACCCCTCCACTTT. It codes for CSVLPESSYNSPLHF. The chain links TRBV20-1 to TRBJ1-6; D is unclear. Trimming took off 7 bases at V and 0 bases at J, with 13 bases between the two ends. Germline assignment: CDR1 DFQATT and CDR2 SNEGSKA (reference sequence). The CDR3 is made up of 15 amino acids.